Listed below are T cell receptor beta chains from one sample, sequenced in a study of blood T cell repertoires in COVID-19. Method: immunoSEQ multiplex PCR; TCRdb's copy keeps in-frame clones and lacks some. The sample consists of about 300,000 clones, approximately 90% of them appearing once. Sequenced sample: peripheral blood. The receptors originated from a woman aged 25-40 years who had recovered from COVID-19. The CDR3 runs from the conserved cysteine through the conserved F or W. D genes are given only for firm matches. Some rows mark clone size as missing; the rest say once, few, many or name a class of expanded clone.

TRBJ2-5,TRBD2,once,TRBV9,TGTGCCAGCAGCGTAGAACTAGCGGGGAGGACCCAGTACTTC,CASSVELAGRTQYF
TRBJ1-6,.,.,TRBV5-5,TGTGCCAGCAGCTTGGCCATACAGGGATTTAATTCACCCCTCCACTTT,CASSLAIQGFNSPLHF
TRBJ1-1,.,.,TRBV19,TGTGCCAGTAGTATGATCGGTCCAAACACTGAAGCTTTCTTT,CASSMIGPNTEAFF
TRBJ2-7,.,.,TRBV10-3,TGTGCCATCAGTCCCTATTCAGGGGCCCACGAGCAGTACTTC,CAISPYSGAHEQYF
TRBJ1-1,.,once,TRBV13,TGTGCCAGCAGCTTAGAAGACAGTATGAACACTGAAGCTTTCTTT,CASSLEDSMNTEAFF
TRBJ2-2,TRBD1,.,TRBV29-1,TGCAGCGTTGCCTCGCCCGGACAGGGGGCGATCGGGGAGCTGTTTTTT,CSVASPGQGAIGELFF
TRBJ2-2,TRBD1,.,TRBV2,TGTGCCAGCAGTGAATCGGGCCAGGGGGCACGGGAGCTGTTTTTT,CASSESGQGARELFF
TRBJ1-1,.,.,TRBV5-5,TGTGCCAGCAGCTTGGTTCAGGGATCGCTTGAAGCTTTCTTT,CASSLVQGSLEAFF
TRBJ2-1,.,.,TRBV11-3,TGTGCCAGCAGCTTGAACAGGGACAATGAGCAGTTCTTC,CASSLNRDNEQFF
TRBJ2-7,TRBD1,.,TRBV19,TGTGCCAGTAGTATATCTCCTGGGCAGGGGGTCTACGAGCAGTACTTC,CASSISPGQGVYEQYF
TRBJ2-5,.,.,TRBV2,TGTGCCAGCAGCAAACGCGACCAAGAGACCCAGTACTTC,CASSKRDQETQYF
TRBJ1-1,.,.,TRBV28,TGTGCCAGCAACTTAAACACTGAAGCTTTCTTT,CASNLNTEAFF
TRBJ2-3,TRBD2,.,TRBV4-3,TGCGCCAGCAGCCAAGTAGGGCGGGGGGCTAGCACAGATACGCAGTATTTT,CASSQVGRGASTDTQYF
TRBJ1-1,.,.,TRBV7-8,TGTGCCAGCTACCTTAGGGGTCAGCAAAGCAATGAAGCTTTCTTT,CASYLRGQQSNEAFF
TRBJ2-1,.,once,TRBV27,TGTGCCAGCAGCCCATACAGTTCCCCCTACAATGAGCAGTTCTTC,CASSPYSSPYNEQFF
TRBJ1-6,TRBD1,once,TRBV19,TGTGCCAGTAGTATCCACAAAACCCGAACGACAGGGGCAAATTCACCCCTCCACTTT,CASSIHKTRTTGANSPLHF
TRBJ1-2,TRBD1,.,TRBV5-8,TGTGCCAGCTCATCGGACAGGGAGTATGGCTACACCTTC,CASSSDREYGYTF
TRBJ2-2,.,.,TRBV11-1,TGTGCCAGCAGCTTACTGACAGGAAACACCGGGGAGCTGTTTTTT,CASSLLTGNTGELFF
TRBJ2-2,.,.,TRBV5-5,TGTGCCAGCAGCGTCGTACCAGGGGCGTCCGGGGAGCTGTTTTTT,CASSVVPGASGELFF
TRBJ1-5,.,few,TRBV29-1,TGCAGCGTTCTTCCCTATCCGGGGGACAATCAGCCCCAGCATTTT,CSVLPYPGDNQPQHF
TRBJ1-2,TRBD1,few,TRBV14,TGTGCCAGCAGCCAAGTCACAGGGGGCGATGGCTACACCTTC,CASSQVTGGDGYTF
TRBJ2-3,.,.,TRBV6-6,TGTGCCAGCATTCTTACGGAGACGGATACGCAGTATTTT,CASILTETDTQYF
TRBJ2-3,TRBD2,.,TRBV11-2,TGTGCCAGCAGCCTCCACATCGGACTAGCGGGGGGGCAAACAGATACGCAGTATTTT,CASSLHIGLAGGQTDTQYF
TRBJ1-3,.,.,TRBV4-1,TGCGCCAGCAGCCAAGTCGACTTCTCTGGAAACACCATATATTTT,CASSQVDFSGNTIYF
TRBJ2-5,.,few,TRBV18,TGTGCCAGCTCACTCCCTGGGCCCAAAGAGACCCAGTACTTC,CASSLPGPKETQYF
TRBJ2-7,TRBD1,.,TRBV29-1,TGCAGCGTTGACAGGGGGCTGGACGAGCAGTACTTC,CSVDRGLDEQYF
TRBJ1-6,.,.,TRBV28,TGTGCCAGCAAGGGGCTCTATAATTCACCCCTCCACTTT,CASKGLYNSPLHF
TRBJ1-4,TRBD1,.,TRBV4-2,TGTGCCAGCAGCCCTCGACAGGGTGAAAAACTGTTTTTT,CASSPRQGEKLFF
TRBJ1-2,.,few,TRBV27,TGTGCCAGCAGTTCCCTAGTCGGAGGCTACACCTTC,CASSSLVGGYTF
TRBJ1-2,.,.,TRBV15,TGTGCCACCAGCAGAGATGACGGGGGTGGCTATGGCTACACCTTC,CATSRDDGGGYGYTF
TRBJ1-5,.,.,TRBV19,TGTGCCAGTAGTATGGGGCAGGTTAATCAGCCCCAGCATTTT,CASSMGQVNQPQHF
TRBJ2-5,TRBD1,once,TRBV24-1,TGTGCCACCAGTGACGGACAGGGGGCTTACGAGACCCAGTACTTC,CATSDGQGAYETQYF
TRBJ2-7,TRBD2,.,TRBV5-1,TGCGCCAGCAGCATCGGGACTACCTACGAGCAGTACTTC,CASSIGTTYEQYF
TRBJ1-2,.,.,TRBV5-6,TGTGCCAGCAGCTACATTGGGGGGACGCGGGTTGGCTACACCTTC,CASSYIGGTRVGYTF
TRBJ2-2,TRBD1,.,TRBV6-1,TGTGCCAGCAGTGAGGGGACAGGGGGGAGCACCGGGGAGCTGTTTTTT,CASSEGTGGSTGELFF
TRBJ2-2,.,.,TRBV5-1,TGCGCCAGCAGCTTGCCGGGGAGCGGGTCCGGGGAGCTGTTTTTT,CASSLPGSGSGELFF
TRBJ1-1,.,.,TRBV6-5,TGTGCCAGCAGAGCTTGGGAGTCTGAAGCTTTCTTT,CASRAWESEAFF
TRBJ2-7,.,.,TRBV7-8,TGTGCCAGCAGCCCACGGACGGGGTCCTACGAGCAGTACTTC,CASSPRTGSYEQYF
TRBJ2-7,.,.,TRBV4-2,TGTGCCAGCAGCCAGAACACAGGCGGGGTCCCCTACGAGCAGTACTTC,CASSQNTGGVPYEQYF
TRBJ2-1,TRBD1,.,TRBV7-2,TGTGCCAGCAGCTTCGGGACAGGATCCTACAATGAGCAGTTCTTC,CASSFGTGSYNEQFF
TRBJ1-1,.,.,TRBV19,TGTGCCAGTAGTAATAGGACAGCGAACACTGAAGCTTTCTTT,CASSNRTANTEAFF
TRBJ1-2,.,.,TRBV6-6,TGTGCCAGCAGCCGGGACAATGACTATGGCTACACCTTC,CASSRDNDYGYTF
TRBJ2-7,.,.,TRBV4-2,TGTGCCAGCAGCCAAGAGGACAAGGGTGGGTACGAGCAGTACTTC,CASSQEDKGGYEQYF
TRBJ1-1,.,.,TRBV13,TGTGCCAGCAGCGAGACACTGAACACTGAAGCTTTCTTT,CASSETLNTEAFF
TRBJ1-1,.,.,TRBV5-1,TGCGCCAGCAGCTTGGGGGGCGGGGACACTGAAGCTTTCTTT,CASSLGGGDTEAFF
TRBJ2-7,.,.,TRBV6-2/TRBV6-3,TGTGCCAGCAGTACTGACTCGGGTGATCCCGACTACGAGCAGTACTTC,CASSTDSGDPDYEQYF
TRBJ2-7,.,.,TRBV11-2,TGTGCCAGCAGCTTAGAAGGTGGGGCATCCTACGAGCAGTACTTC,CASSLEGGASYEQYF
TRBJ2-7,TRBD2,once,TRBV7-9,TGTGCCAGCAGCATACTAGCGGGGGGGCCTCGTGAGCAGTACTTC,CASSILAGGPREQYF
TRBJ1-1,.,.,TRBV20-1,TGCAGTCGTCCAGGAAACACTGAAGCTTTCTTT,CSRPGNTEAFF
TRBJ2-5,TRBD1,once,TRBV4-2,TGTGCCAGCAGGGCCGGGACAGGGAAAGAGACCCAGTACTTC,CASRAGTGKETQYF
TRBJ1-1,TRBD1,.,TRBV19,TGTGCCAGTAATAGTTACGGAGGGGGCAGGTTGGGATGGACTGAAGCTTTCTTT,CASNSYGGGRLGWTEAFF
TRBJ2-3,.,few,TRBV7-2,TGTGCCAGCAGCGAGGACAGCTACACAGATACGCAGTATTTT,CASSEDSYTDTQYF
TRBJ2-3,.,few,TRBV5-1,TGCGCCAGCAGCTTCCCGGACAGCCCTAGCACAGATACGCAGTATTTT,CASSFPDSPSTDTQYF
TRBJ2-7,TRBD1,once,TRBV28,TGTGCCAGCACAGGGGGCCTCTCCTACGAGCAGTACTTC,CASTGGLSYEQYF
TRBJ1-2,TRBD1,.,TRBV28,TGTGCCAGCAGTTTCGCTTTTGACAGGGGAGGAGGCTACACCTTC,CASSFAFDRGGGYTF
TRBJ1-5,.,.,TRBV28,TGTGCCAGCATCCAAGGAGGGGAGGTCTACAATCAGCCCCAGCATTTT,CASIQGGEVYNQPQHF
TRBJ2-7,TRBD1,.,TRBV13,TGTGCCAGCAGCCAGGGGGCCCAGTACGAGCAGTACTTC,CASSQGAQYEQYF
TRBJ2-1,TRBD2,.,TRBV11-1,TGTGCCAGCAGCGCGGGGACTAGCGGGGGGAGGGGTGAGCAGTTCTTC,CASSAGTSGGRGEQFF
TRBJ2-6,TRBD1,.,TRBV7-9,TGTGCCAGCCCGGGACAGGGGGCATCTGGGGCCAACGTCCTGACTTTC,CASPGQGASGANVLTF
TRBJ1-4,.,.,TRBV7-9,TGTGCCAGCAGCCCCTCCCCCGGTCGGGGGAGAGAAAAACTGTTTTTT,CASSPSPGRGREKLFF